This TCR beta chain was recorded in a study of blood T cell repertoires in COVID-19. Repertoires were generated with immunoSEQ multiplex PCR, while TCRdb's copy carries only in-frame clones and drops some. The table records about 350,000 clones, about 87% of them present only once. CDR3 size: 15 residues. Trimming removed 4 bases from V and 5 bases from J; junction bases left unmatched: 9. Germline assignment: CDR1 MNHEY and CDR2 SMNVEV (reference sequence). The chain recombines TRBV27 with TRBJ1-1, with TRBD1 identical over 8 bases. The source material was PBMCs or T cells enriched from blood (not recorded which). The sequence came from a woman in her twenties or thirties who had recovered from COVID-19. The CDR3 region is CASSSTGESKTEAFF. The CDR3 DNA follows: TGTGCCAGCAGTTCGACAGGGGAGAGTAAGACTGAAGCTTTCTTT.